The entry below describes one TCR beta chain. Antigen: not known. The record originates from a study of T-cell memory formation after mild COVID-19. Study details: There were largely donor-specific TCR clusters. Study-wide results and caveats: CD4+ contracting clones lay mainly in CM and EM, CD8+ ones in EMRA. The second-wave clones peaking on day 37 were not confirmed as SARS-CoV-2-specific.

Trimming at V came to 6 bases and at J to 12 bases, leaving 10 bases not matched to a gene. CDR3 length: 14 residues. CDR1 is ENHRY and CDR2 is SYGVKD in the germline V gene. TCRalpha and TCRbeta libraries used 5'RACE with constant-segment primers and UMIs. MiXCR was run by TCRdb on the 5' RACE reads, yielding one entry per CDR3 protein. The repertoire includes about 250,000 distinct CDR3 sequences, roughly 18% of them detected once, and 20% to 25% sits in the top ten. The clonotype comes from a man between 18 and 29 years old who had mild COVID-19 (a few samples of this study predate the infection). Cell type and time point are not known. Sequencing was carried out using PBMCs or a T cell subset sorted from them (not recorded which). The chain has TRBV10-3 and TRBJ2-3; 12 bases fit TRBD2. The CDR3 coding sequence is TGTGCCATCAGCGCTTTCTCTAGCGGGGGGGTCCAGTATTTT. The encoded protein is CAISAFSSGGVQYF.